The clone carrying this T cell receptor (beta chain) showed up many times. Its antigen is still unknown. The sample belongs to a study of post-analysis software for immune sequencing data. At the level of the study: Secondary progressive, relapsing-remitting and progressive-relapsing multiple sclerosis were among the included disease courses. Study-wide points: Versus controls, multiple sclerosis patients showed significantly lower diversity (normalized Chao1). Patients showed TRBV5-6, TRBV5-1 and TRBV20-1 among a few TRBV segments more frequent than in controls. Samples from a shared batch, those prepared together, strongly co-clustered by F measure.

CDR3 length: 11 amino acids. Germline lookup yields CDR1 SQVTM and CDR2 ANQGSEA. Prepared libraries of TCR beta cDNA carried unique molecular identifiers. cDNA molecules numbering around 500,000 came from roughly 0.93 to 9.6 million T cells. One entry per CDR3 protein results from TCRdb running MiXCR on the PCR reads. The sample holds approximately 730,000 distinct CDR3 sequences, 25% to 30% seen once. This chain joins TRBV29-1 and TRBJ2-7, with unresolved D. The receptor comes from a girl aged 10-17 years with multiple sclerosis. Sample: blood. CDR3 sequence reads: CSAYKAYEQYF. In nucleotides, the CDR3 is TGCAGTGCGTATAAGGCCTACGAGCAGTACTTC.